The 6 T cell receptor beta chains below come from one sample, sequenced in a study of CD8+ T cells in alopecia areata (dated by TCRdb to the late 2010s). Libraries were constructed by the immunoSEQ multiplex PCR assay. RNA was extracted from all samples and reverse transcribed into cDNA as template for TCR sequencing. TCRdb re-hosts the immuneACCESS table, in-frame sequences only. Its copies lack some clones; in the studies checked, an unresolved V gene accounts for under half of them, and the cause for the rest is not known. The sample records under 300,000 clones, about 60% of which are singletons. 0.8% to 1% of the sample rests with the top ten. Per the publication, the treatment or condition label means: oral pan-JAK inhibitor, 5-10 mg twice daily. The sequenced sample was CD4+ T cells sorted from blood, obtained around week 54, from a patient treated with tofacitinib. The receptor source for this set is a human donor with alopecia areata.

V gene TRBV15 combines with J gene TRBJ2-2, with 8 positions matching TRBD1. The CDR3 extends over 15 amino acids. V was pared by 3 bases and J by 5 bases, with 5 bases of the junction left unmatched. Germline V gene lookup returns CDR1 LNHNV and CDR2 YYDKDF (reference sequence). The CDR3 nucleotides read TGTGCCACCAGCAGCCCAGGGGGCTGGACCGGGGAGCTGTTTTTT. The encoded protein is CATSSPGGWTGELFF.

CDR3 DNA: TGTGCCAGCAGCCCCCGAAGAAGCAATCAGCCCCAGCATTTT. Its protein product is CASSPRRSNQPQHF. V and J are TRBV5-6 and TRBJ1-5; no reliable D call. There are 14 residues in the CDR3. V was cut by 4 bases and J by 1 base, with 9 bases left in between. CDR1 and CDR2 from the germline V gene are SGHDT and YYEEEE.

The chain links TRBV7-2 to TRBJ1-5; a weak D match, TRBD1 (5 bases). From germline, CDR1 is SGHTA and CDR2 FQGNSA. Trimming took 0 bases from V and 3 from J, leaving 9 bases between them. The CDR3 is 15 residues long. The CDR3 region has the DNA TGTGCCAGCAGCTTAGCCACAGGTAACAATCAGCCCCAGCATTTT. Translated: CASSLATGNNQPQHF. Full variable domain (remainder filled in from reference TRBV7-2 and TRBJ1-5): GAGVSQSPSNKVTEKGKDVELRCDPISGHTALYWYRQSLGQGLEFLIYFQGNSAPDKSGLPSDRFSAERTGGSVSTLTIQRTQQEDSAVYLCASSLATGNNQPQHFGDGTRLSIL.

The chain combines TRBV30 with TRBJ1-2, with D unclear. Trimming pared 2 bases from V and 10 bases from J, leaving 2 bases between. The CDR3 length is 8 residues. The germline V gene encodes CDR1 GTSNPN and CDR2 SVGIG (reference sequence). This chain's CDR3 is CAWSPYTF. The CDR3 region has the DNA TGTGCCTGGAGTCCCTACACCTTC.

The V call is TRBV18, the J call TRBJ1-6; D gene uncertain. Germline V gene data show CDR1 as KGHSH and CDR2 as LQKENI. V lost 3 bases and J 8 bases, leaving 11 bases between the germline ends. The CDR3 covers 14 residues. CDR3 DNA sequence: TGTGCCAGCTCACCGGTGGAGGGAGATTCACCCCTCCACTTT. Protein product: CASSPVEGDSPLHF.

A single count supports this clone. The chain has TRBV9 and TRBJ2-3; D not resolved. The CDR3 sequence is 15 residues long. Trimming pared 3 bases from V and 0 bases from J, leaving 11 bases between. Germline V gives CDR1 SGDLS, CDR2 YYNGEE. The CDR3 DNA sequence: TGTGCCAGCAGCGAGATGGCGGCTAGCACAGATACGCAGTATTTT. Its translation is CASSEMAASTDTQYF.